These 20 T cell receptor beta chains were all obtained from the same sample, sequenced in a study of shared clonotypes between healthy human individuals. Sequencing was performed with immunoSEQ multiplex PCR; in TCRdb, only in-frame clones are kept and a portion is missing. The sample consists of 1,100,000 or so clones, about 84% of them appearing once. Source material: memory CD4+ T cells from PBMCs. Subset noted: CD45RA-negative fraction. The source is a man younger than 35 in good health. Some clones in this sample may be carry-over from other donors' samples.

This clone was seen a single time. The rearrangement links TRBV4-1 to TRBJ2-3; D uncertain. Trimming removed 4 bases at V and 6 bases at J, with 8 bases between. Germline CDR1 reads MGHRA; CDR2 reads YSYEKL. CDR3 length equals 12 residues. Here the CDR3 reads CASSRDFDTQYF. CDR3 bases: TGCGCCAGCAGCCGAGACTTTGATACGCAGTATTTT.

The CDR3 reads CASNQGWGRSTDTQYF. In nucleotides, the CDR3 is TGTGCCAGCAACCAAGGTTGGGGGCGATCCACAGATACGCAGTATTTT. The chain links TRBV27 to TRBJ2-3; tentative D call: TRBD1 (6 bases). The V end lost 7 bases, the J end lost 2 bases, and 19 bases lay between the germline ends. Per the germline V gene, CDR1 is MNHEY and CDR2 is SMNVEV (reference sequence). The CDR3 runs to 16 residues.

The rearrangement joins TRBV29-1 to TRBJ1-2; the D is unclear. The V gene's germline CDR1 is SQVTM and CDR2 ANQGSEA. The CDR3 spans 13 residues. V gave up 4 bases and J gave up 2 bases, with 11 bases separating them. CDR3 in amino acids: CSVVSRANYGYTF. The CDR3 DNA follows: TGCAGCGTTGTAAGTCGGGCGAACTATGGCTACACCTTC. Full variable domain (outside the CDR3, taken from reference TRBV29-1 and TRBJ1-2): SAVISQKPSRDICQRGTSLTIQCQVDSQVTMMFWYRQQPGQSLTLIATANQGSEATYESGFVIDKFPISRPNLTFSTLTVSNMSPEDSSIYLCSVVSRANYGYTFGSGTRLTVV.

The CDR3 nucleotides are TGCGCCAGCAGCTTGGAGCCGAATTCTGAGACCCAGTACTTC. The encoded protein is CASSLEPNSETQYF. V is TRBV5-1 and J is TRBJ2-5; no reliable D call. V was trimmed by 0 bases and J by 5 bases, leaving 11 bases between them. There are 14 residues in the CDR3. Germline V CDR1 and CDR2: SGHRS, YFSETQ. Filled out from reference TRBV5-1 and TRBJ2-5, the complete variable domain reads KAGVTQTPRYLIKTRGQQVTLSCSPISGHRSVSWYQQTPGQGLQFLFEYFSETQRNKGNFPGRFSGRQFSNSRSEMNVSTLELGDSALYLCASSLEPNSETQYFGPGTRLLVL.

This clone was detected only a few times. The CDR3, as DNA: TGTGCCAGACGGGACAGTTCCTACAATGAGCAGTTCTTC. Its protein is CARRDSSYNEQFF. The rearrangement uses TRBV21-1 and TRBJ2-1; the table's D call, TRBD1, was not checked against the DNA. TRBV21-1 is tagged as a pseudogene. CDR3 size: 13 residues.

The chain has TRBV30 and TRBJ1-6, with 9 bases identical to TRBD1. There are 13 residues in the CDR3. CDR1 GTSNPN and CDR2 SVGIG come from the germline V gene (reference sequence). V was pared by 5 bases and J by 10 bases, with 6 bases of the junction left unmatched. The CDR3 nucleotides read TGTGCCTGGCACGGGACAGGGCGCTCACCCCTCCACTTT. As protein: CAWHGTGRSPLHF.

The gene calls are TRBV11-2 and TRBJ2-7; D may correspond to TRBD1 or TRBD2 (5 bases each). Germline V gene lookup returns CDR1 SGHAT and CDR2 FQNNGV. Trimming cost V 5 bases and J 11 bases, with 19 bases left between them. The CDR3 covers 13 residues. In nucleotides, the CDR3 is TGTGCCAGCAGCCCACTGAGGGGTTCATTTAAGTACTTC. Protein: CASSPLRGSFKYF. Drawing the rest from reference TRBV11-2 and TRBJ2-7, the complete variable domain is EAGVAQSPRYKIIEKRQSVAFWCNPISGHATLYWYQQILGQGPKLLIQFQNNGVVDDSQLPKDRFSAERLKGVDSTLKIQPAKLEDSAVYLCASSPLRGSFKYFGPGTRLTVT.

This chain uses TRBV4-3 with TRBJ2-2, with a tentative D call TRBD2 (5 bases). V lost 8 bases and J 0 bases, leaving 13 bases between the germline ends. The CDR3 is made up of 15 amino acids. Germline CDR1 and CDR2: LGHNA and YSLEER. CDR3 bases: TGCGCCAGCTCGGCGCGGGCGGCGAACACCGGGGAGCTGTTTTTT. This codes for CASSARAANTGELFF.

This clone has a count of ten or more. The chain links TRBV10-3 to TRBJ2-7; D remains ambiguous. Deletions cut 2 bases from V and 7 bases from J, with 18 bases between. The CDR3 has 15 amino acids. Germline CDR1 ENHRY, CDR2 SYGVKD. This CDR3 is CAISEPLLGRGEQYF. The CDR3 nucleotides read TGTGCCATCAGTGAGCCCCTCTTGGGCCGTGGTGAGCAGTACTTC.

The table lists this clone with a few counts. This chain's CDR3 is CASSYSPSGTDQPQHF. The CDR3 nucleotides are TGTGCCAGCAGTTACTCTCCTAGTGGAACCGATCAGCCCCAGCATTTT. This chain uses TRBV6-5 with TRBJ1-5, with D hard to call. CDR3 length equals 16 residues. The V and J ends lost 0 bases and 5 bases respectively, with 14 bases between them. CDR1 is MNHEY, CDR2 SVGAGI, per germline.

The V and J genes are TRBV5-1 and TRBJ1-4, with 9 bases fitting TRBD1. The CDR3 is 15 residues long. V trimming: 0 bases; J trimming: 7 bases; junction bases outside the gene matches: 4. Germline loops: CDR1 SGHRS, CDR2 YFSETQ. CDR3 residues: CASSLGGQGGEKLFF. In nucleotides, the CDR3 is TGCGCCAGCAGCTTGGGGGGACAGGGAGGTGAAAAACTGTTTTTT.

Written as DNA, the CDR3 is TGTGCCAGCAGGGGACACTCCTCTGGAAACACCATATATTTT. Its translation: CASRGHSSGNTIYF. This chain links TRBV6-1 with TRBJ1-3, with D tentatively TRBD1 (6 bases). V was shortened by 6 bases and J by 0 bases, with 9 bases between the two germline ends. Germline V CDR1 and CDR2: MNHNS, SASEGT. The CDR3 length is 14 residues.

The CDR3 DNA reads TGTGCCAGCAGCTCACTAGCGGGGCCCCGGGATGAGCAGTTCTTC. It codes for CASSSLAGPRDEQFF. The chain couples TRBV7-2 to TRBJ2-1; 10 bases are shared with TRBD2. With 4 bases clipped from V and 8 bases from J, the junction kept 8 bases outside the gene matches. The germline CDR1 and CDR2 sequences are SGHTA and FQGNSA. The CDR3 runs to 15 residues.

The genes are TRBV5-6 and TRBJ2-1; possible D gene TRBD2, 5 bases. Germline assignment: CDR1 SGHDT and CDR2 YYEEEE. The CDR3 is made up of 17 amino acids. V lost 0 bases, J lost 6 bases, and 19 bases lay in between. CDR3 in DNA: TGTGCCAGCAGCTTGGGGTTCCGGGCCCTGAGCGGCAATGAGCAGTTCTTC. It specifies CASSLGFRALSGNEQFF. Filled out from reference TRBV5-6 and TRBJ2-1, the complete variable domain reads DAGVTQSPTHLIKTRGQQVTLRCSPKSGHDTVSWYQQALGQGPQFIFQYYEEEERQRGNFPDRFSGHQFPNYSSELNVNALLLGDSALYLCASSLGFRALSGNEQFFGPGTRLTVL.

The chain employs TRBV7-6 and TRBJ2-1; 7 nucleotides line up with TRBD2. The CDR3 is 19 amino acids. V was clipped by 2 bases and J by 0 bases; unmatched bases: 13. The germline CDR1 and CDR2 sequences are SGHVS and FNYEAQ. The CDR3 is CASSLSRDYYSSSYNEQFF. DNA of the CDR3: TGTGCCAGCAGCTTATCCCGGGACTACTATTCCAGCTCCTACAATGAGCAGTTCTTC.

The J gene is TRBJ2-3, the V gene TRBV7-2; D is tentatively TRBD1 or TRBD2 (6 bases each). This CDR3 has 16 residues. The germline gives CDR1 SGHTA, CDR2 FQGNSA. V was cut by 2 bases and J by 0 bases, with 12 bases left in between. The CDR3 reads CASSLLGGLSTDTQYF. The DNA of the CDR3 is TGTGCCAGCAGCTTACTAGGGGGGCTGAGCACAGATACGCAGTATTTT.

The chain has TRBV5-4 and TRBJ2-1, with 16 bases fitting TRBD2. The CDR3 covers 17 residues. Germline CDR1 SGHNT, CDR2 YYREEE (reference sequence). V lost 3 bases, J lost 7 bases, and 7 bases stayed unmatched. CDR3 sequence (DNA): TGTGCCAGCAGCTCCGGGACTAGCGGGAGGGCCTGGAATGAGCAGTTCTTC. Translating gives CASSSGTSGRAWNEQFF.

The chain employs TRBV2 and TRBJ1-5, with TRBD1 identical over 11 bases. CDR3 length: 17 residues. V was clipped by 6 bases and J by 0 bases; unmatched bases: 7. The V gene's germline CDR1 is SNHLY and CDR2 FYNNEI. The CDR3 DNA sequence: TGTGCCAGCAGCAAAGGACAGGGGGCGGGTAGCAATCAGCCCCAGCATTTT. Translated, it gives CASSKGQGAGSNQPQHF. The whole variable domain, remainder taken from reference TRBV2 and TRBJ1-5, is EPEVTQTPSHQVTQMGQEVILRCVPISNHLYFYWYRQILGQKVEFLVSFYNNEISEKSEIFDDQFSVERPDGSNFTLKIRSTKLEDSAMYFCASSKGQGAGSNQPQHFGDGTRLSIL.

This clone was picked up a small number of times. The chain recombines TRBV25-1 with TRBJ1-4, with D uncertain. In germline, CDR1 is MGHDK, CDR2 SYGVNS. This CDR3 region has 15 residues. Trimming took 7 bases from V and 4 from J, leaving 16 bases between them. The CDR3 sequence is CASTGTLLGNEKLFF. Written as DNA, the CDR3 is TGTGCCAGCACCGGAACTTTATTGGGTAATGAAAAACTGTTTTTT.

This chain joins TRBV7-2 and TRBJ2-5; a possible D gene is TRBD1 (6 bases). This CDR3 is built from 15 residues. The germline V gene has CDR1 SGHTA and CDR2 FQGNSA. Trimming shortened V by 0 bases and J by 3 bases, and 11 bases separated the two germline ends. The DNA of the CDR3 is TGTGCCAGCAGCTTAGCATCTTCAGGGGAAGAGACCCAGTACTTC. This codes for CASSLASSGEETQYF.